The 9 T cell receptor beta chains in this list originate from one sample, sequenced in a study of T cell repertoires in cytomegalovirus infection. From the reads, TCRdb called clonotypes with MiXCR, one entry per CDR3 protein. This table holds roughly 300,000 distinct CDR3 sequences, roughly 24% found once. Sample: PBMCs. The receptors derive from a human donor in good health (CMV status not recorded). Some clones in this sample may be carry-over from other donors' samples.

Only a few counts were recorded for this clonotype. In DNA, the CDR3 is TGTGCCAGCAGCTTGCGTCCACTTGCTGGTGAGCAGTTCTTC. This translates into CASSLRPLAGEQFF. This rearrangement joins TRBV11-2 to TRBJ2-1; D gene unclear. Trimming cost V 3 bases and J 9 bases, with 15 bases left between them. Germline CDR1 reads SGHAT; CDR2 reads FQNNGV. This CDR3 is 14 amino acids long.

This clonotype was picked up a small number of times. The chain employs TRBV12-3 or TRBV12-4 and TRBJ2-5, with D unclear. Trimming removed 5 bases from V and 4 bases from J, with 11 bases in between. The CDR3 is made up of 13 amino acids. The CDR3 sequence is CASSVADPETQYF. CDR3 DNA sequence: TGTGCCAGCAGTGTCGCGGACCCAGAGACCCAGTACTTC.

The chain couples TRBV14 to TRBJ1-1; D call uncertain. The CDR3 loop spans 13 amino acids. Trimming removed 3 bases at V and 3 bases at J, with 8 bases between. The V gene's germline CDR1 is SGHDN and CDR2 FVKESK. In DNA form, the CDR3 reads TGTGCCAGCAGCCAGGGGAGGTACACTGAAGCTTTCTTT. Its translation is CASSQGRYTEAFF. Full variable domain (remainder filled in from reference TRBV14 and TRBJ1-1): EAGVTQFPSHSVIEKGQTVTLRCDPISGHDNLYWYRRVMGKEIKFLLHFVKESKQDESGMPNNRFLAERTGGTYSTLKVQPAELEDSGVYFCASSQGRYTEAFFGQGTRLTVV.

The CDR3 sequence: CASSLVGTRAWVYEQYF. Here the CDR3 DNA reads TGTGCCAGCAGCTTAGTTGGAACCAGGGCCTGGGTTTACGAGCAGTACTTC. The V and J genes are TRBV11-2 and TRBJ2-7, with D possibly being TRBD1 (5 bases). This CDR3 spans 17 amino acids. The germline V gene encodes CDR1 SGHAT and CDR2 FQNNGV. With 1 base removed from V and 4 bases from J, the gap between germline ends came to 20 bases.

Only a few counts were recorded for this clonotype. The CDR3 region has the DNA TGCAGTGCTGCCAGCTCTGGGGCCAACGTCCTGACTTTC. Protein sequence: CSAASSGANVLTF. The chain couples TRBV20-1 to TRBJ2-6, with D hard to call. Germline CDR1 reads DFQATT; CDR2 reads SNEGSKA (reference sequence). The CDR3 consists of 13 residues. Deletions cut 5 bases from V and 0 bases from J, with 5 bases between.

The gene calls are TRBV6-6 and TRBJ2-7; D perhaps matches TRBD2 (5 bases). Germline lookup yields CDR1 MNHNY and CDR2 SVGAGI (reference sequence). The CDR3 is 14 residues long. The V and J ends lost 6 bases and 1 base respectively, with 13 bases between them. The CDR3 reads CASRLGSGSYEQYF. Here the CDR3 DNA reads TGTGCCAGCAGGCTCGGGTCGGGGTCCTACGAGCAGTACTTC.

The V gene is TRBV28, the J gene TRBJ2-7; perhaps TRBD1 as D (6 bases). V lost 6 bases and J lost 7, with 10 bases in between. The length of the CDR3 is 11 residues. Germline V gives CDR1 MDHEN, CDR2 SYDVKM. CDR3 amino acids: CASRSDREQYF. In DNA, the CDR3 is TGTGCCAGCAGGTCGGACAGAGAGCAGTACTTC.

This rearrangement joins TRBV19 to TRBJ2-1, with 10 bases aligning to TRBD2. Unmatched junction bases numbered 12, after V lost 10 bases and J lost 3 bases. Germline CDR1 reads LNHDA; CDR2 reads SQIVND (reference sequence). The CDR3 is 16 amino acids. CDR3 region: CATADPRLAGYNEQFF. CDR3 DNA sequence: TGTGCCACGGCCGACCCGCGACTAGCGGGCTACAATGAGCAGTTCTTC.

This clonotype was seen only once. The chain has TRBV5-1 and TRBJ2-7, with D unclear. The CDR3 is 13 residues long. Trimming left V 2 bases short and J 6 bases short, with 12 bases between. CDR1 is SGHRS, CDR2 YFSETQ, per germline. DNA of the CDR3: TGCGCCAGCAGCTTCGAACGGAACCTCGAGCAGTACTTC. Amino acid sequence: CASSFERNLEQYF.